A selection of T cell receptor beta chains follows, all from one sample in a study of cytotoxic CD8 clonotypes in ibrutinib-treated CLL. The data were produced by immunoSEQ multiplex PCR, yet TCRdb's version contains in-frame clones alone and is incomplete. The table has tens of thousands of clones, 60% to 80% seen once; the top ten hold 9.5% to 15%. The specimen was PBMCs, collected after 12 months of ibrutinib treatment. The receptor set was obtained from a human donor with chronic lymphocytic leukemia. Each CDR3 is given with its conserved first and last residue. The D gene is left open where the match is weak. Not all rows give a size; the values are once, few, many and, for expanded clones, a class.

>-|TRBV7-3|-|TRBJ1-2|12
TGTGCCAGCAGCTTATCGGGGAGTGGCTACACCTTC
CASSLSGSGYTF
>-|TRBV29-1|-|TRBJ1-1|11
TGCAGCGGGACTTTGAACACTGAAGCTTTCTTT
CSGTLNTEAFF
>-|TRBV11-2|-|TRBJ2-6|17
TGTGCCAGCAGCTTTTCGCCACCCACCTCTGGGGCCAACGTCCTGACTTTC
CASSFSPPTSGANVLTF
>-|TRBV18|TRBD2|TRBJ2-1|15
TGTGCCAGCTCACCACGGCGGGGGGACTTCAATGAGCAGTTCTTC
CASSPRRGDFNEQFF
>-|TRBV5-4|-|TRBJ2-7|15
TGTGCCAGCAGCTTGGACAGGTGGAGCTCCTACGAGCAGTACTTC
CASSLDRWSSYEQYF
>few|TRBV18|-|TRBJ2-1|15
TGTGCCAGCTCACCACCCGGAGCGGCGAGCAATGAGCAGTTCTTC
CASSPPGAASNEQFF
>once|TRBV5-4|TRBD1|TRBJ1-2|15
TGTGCCAGCAGCGAATGGACAGGGGGATCTATTGGCTACACCTTC
CASSEWTGGSIGYTF
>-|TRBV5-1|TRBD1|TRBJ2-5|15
TGCGCGAGCGCCCGGACAGGGGGCGAGAGGGAGACCCAGTACTTC
CASARTGGERETQYF
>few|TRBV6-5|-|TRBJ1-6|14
TGTGCCAGCTCCATCGGGGGCATGGTATCACCCCTCCACTTT
CASSIGGMVSPLHF
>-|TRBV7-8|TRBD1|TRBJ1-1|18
TGTGCCAGCAGCTTAACCAGACAGGGACCTGGCGCAGGCACTGAAGCTTTCTTT
CASSLTRQGPGAGTEAFF
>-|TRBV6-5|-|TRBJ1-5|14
TGTGCCAGCAGTTACTCGTCGACAAACCAGCCCCAGCATTTT
CASSYSSTNQPQHF
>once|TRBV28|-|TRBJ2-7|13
TGTGCCAGCAGTCTCGAGGGGACCTACGAGCAGTACTTC
CASSLEGTYEQYF
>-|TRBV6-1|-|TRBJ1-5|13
TGTGCCAGCATCGAAAAGGACCTCGGTCCCCAGCATTTT
CASIEKDLGPQHF
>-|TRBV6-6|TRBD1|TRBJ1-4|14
TGTGCCAGTTTTCCGGGACAGGGCTTTGAAAAACTGTTTTTT
CASFPGQGFEKLFF
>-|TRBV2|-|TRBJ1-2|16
TGTGCCAGCAGCTCTCCGGTGGGTCCACTTACCTCTGGCTACACCTTC
CASSSPVGPLTSGYTF
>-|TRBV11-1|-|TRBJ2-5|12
TGTGCCAGCAGCTTAGGGGGTCCAACCCAGTACTTC
CASSLGGPTQYF